This T cell receptor beta chain was profiled in a study of control samples from healthy donors and cancer patients (dated by TCRdb to about 2020). As concerns this clone: Its specific antigen is unknown. The sample holds no much larger clone one base away, and base qualities are not on file.

Library preparation used the immunoSEQ multiplex PCR assay. TCRdb's version of the immuneACCESS table is confined to in-frame rearrangements and falls short of the full clone set. An unresolved V gene accounts for under half of the shortfall where checked; the remainder is of unknown origin. Across this sample there are 390,000 or so clones, with 90% seen only once. The top ten clones comprise 5.5% to 8% of the sample. The specimen sequenced was PBMCs. The sequence derives from a man aged 35 to 55 with head and neck cancer.

The CDR3 in this case is CASSPQGTANYGYTF. The sequenced DNA is TGTGCCAGCAGCCCACAGGGGACAGCCAACTATGGCTACACCTTC. The chain is encoded by TRBV7-3 joined to TRBJ1-2; TRBD1 aligns with 7 central bases. V is pruned by 5 bases and J by 2 bases, leaving 8 bases of the junction without a gene match. Looking up the germline V gene yields CDR1 SGHTA and CDR2 FQGTGA. Counted from cysteine to phenylalanine, this CDR3 has 15 amino acids. Only CDR3 DNA remains: 45 bases, in frame from the first base.